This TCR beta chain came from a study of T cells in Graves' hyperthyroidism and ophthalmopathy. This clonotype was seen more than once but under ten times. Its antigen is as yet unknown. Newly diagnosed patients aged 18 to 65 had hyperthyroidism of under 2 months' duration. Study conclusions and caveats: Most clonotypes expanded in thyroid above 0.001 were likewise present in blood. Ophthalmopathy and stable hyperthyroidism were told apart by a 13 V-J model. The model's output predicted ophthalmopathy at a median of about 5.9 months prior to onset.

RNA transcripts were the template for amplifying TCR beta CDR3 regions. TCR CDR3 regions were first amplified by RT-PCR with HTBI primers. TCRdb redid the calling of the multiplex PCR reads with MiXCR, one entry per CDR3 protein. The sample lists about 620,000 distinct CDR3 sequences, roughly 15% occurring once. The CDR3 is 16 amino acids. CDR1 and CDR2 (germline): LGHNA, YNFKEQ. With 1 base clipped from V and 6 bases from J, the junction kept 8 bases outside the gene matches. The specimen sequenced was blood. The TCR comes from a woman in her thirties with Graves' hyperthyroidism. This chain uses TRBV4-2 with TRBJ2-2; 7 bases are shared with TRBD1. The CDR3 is CASSQGAGGSPGELFF. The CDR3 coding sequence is TGTGCCAGCAGCCAAGGGGCAGGGGGTTCTCCCGGGGAGCTGTTTTTT.